This TCR beta chain was sequenced in a study of circulating tumor DNA in untreated peripheral T-cell lymphoma. Study observations and caveats: In about 80% of patients, tumor-specific clonotypes were identified.

Tumor tissue was collected at baseline, before treatment began. Details on this clone: Its target is unknown.

Sequenced by immunoSEQ multiplex PCR; TCRdb stores in-frame clones only, minus some. The data hold roughly 7,000 clones, with about 72% observed a single time. CDR3 length: 13 residues. This receptor was taken from a human donor with peripheral T-cell lymphoma. The gene calls are TRBV1 and TRBJ1-1. TRBV1 is a recognized pseudogene. The sequenced sample was tumor tissue. The CDR3 is CANSQRVGTEAFF. CDR3 coding DNA: TGCGCCAACAGCCAACGGGTCGGGACTGAAGCTTTCTTT.